This TCR beta chain was captured by sequencing in a study of blood T cells in healthy people across ages. About the research overall: T cells yielded about one barcoded beta molecule per two cells through template switching.

The CDR3 sequence is 13 residues long. A J-beta primer mix and a sample-barcoded 5' primer were used in a second PCR of roughly 6 to 11 cycles. CDR3-containing paired-end reads numbering at least 2.5 million came from each sample. One entry per CDR3 protein results from TCRdb running MiXCR on the 5' RACE reads. The sample contains 780,000 or so distinct CDR3 sequences, about 55% of which appear only once. Extraction of total RNA produced a minimum of 5 micrograms from each sample. Concerning this clonotype: At one end, the junction sequence differs from germline, possibly due to a read error.

This receptor was identified in a man older than 75 in good health. The sequencing input was blood. The V gene is TRBV12-3 or TRBV12-4, the J gene TRBJ2-3, with a tentative D call TRBD2 (5 bases). CDR3 region: CASKPGRADAQYF. The CDR3 nucleotides are TGTGCCAGCAAACCGGGGAGAGCAGATGCGCAGTATTTT.